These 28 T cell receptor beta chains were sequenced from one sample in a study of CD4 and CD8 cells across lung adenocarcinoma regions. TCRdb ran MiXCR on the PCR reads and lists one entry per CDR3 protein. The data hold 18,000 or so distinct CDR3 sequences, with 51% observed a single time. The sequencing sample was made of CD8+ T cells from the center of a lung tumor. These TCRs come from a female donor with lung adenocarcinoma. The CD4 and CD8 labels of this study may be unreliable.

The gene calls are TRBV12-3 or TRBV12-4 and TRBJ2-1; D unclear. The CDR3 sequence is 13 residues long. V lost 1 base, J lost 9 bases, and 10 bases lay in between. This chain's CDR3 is CASSLDMRGEQFF. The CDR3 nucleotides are TGTGCCAGCAGTTTAGACATGAGAGGTGAGCAGTTCTTC.

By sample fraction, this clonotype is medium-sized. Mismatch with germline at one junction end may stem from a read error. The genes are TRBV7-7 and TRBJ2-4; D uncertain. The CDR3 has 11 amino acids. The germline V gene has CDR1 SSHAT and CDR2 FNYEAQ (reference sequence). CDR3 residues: CASSLDHIQYF. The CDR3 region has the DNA TGTGCTAGCAGCTTAGACCACATTCAGTACTTC.

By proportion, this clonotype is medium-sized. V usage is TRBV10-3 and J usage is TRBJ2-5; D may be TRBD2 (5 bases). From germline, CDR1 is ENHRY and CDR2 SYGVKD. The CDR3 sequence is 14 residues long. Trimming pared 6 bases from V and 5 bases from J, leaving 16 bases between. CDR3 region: CAISRTRGSETQYF. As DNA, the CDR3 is TGTGCCATCAGCCGGACCCGCGGGTCGGAGACCCAGTACTTC.

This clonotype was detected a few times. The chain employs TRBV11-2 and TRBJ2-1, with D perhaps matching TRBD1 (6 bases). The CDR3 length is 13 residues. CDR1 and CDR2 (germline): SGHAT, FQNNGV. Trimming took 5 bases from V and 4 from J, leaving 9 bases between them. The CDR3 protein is CASSPGHYNEQFF. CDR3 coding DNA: TGTGCCAGCAGCCCGGGACATTACAATGAGCAGTTCTTC. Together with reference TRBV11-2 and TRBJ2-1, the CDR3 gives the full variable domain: EAGVAQSPRYKIIEKRQSVAFWCNPISGHATLYWYQQILGQGPKLLIQFQNNGVVDDSQLPKDRFSAERLKGVDSTLKIQPAKLEDSAVYLCASSPGHYNEQFFGPGTRLTVL.

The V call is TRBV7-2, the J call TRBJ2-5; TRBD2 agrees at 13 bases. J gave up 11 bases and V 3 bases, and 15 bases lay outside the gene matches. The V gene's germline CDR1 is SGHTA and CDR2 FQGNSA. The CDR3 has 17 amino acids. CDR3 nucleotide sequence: TGTGCCAGCAGCTTTGCCGGGACTAGCGGGATCGTTAATGAGCAGTACTTC. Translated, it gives CASSFAGTSGIVNEQYF.

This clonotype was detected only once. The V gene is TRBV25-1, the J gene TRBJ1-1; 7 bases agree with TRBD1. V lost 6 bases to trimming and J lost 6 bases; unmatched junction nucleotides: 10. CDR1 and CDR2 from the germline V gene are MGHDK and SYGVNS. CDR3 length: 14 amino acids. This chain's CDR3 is CASSLQTGMAEAFF. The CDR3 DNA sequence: TGTGCCAGCAGCTTACAGACAGGGATGGCTGAAGCTTTCTTT. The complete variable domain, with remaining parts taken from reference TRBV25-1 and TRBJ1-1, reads EADIYQTPRYLVIGTGKKITLECSQTMGHDKMYWYQQDPGMELHLIHYSYGVNSTEKGDLSSESTVSRIRTEHFPLTLESARPSHTSQYLCASSLQTGMAEAFFGQGTRLTVV.

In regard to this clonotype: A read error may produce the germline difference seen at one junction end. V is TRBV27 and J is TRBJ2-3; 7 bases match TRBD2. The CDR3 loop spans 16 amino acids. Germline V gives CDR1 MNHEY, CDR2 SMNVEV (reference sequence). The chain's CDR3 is CASTSSRESTKDTQYF. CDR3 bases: TGTGCCAGCACCTCTTCGCGGGAGTCTACCAAAGATACGCAGTATTTC.

CDR3: CATNRLAGSNEQFF. In DNA, the CDR3 is TGTGCTACAAACCGCCTAGCGGGGTCCAATGAGCAGTTCTTC. The V and J genes are TRBV10-3 and TRBJ2-1; 9 positions match TRBD2. The CDR3 is 14 amino acids. From germline, CDR1 is ENHRY and CDR2 SYGVKD.

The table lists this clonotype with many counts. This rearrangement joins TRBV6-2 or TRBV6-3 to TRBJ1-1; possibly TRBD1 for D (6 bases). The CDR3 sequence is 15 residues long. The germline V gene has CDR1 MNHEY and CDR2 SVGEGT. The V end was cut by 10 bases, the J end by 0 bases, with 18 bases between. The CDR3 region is CATGGPLFLNTEAFF. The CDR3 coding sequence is TGTGCCACTGGGGGGCCGTTGTTTTTGAACACTGAAGCTTTCTTT.

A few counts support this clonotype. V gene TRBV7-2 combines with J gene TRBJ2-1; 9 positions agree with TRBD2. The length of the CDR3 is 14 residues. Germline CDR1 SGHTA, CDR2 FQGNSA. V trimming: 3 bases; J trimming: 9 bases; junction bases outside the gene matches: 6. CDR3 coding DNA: TGTGCCAGCAGCTTCCTAGCGGGACCGGGTGAGCAGTTCTTC. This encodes CASSFLAGPGEQFF.

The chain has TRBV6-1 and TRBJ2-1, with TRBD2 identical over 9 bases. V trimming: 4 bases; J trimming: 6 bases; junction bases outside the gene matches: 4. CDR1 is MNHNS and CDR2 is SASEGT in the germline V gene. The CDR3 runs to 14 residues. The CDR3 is CASSVIAGVNEQFF. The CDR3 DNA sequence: TGTGCCAGCAGTGTAATAGCGGGAGTCAATGAGCAGTTCTTC.

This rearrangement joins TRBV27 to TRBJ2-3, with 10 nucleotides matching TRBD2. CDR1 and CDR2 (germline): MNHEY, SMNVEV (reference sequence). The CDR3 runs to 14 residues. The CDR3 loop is CAGSGLAGEETQYF. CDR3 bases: TGTGCGGGCAGTGGGCTAGCGGGAGAAGAGACGCAGTATTTT.

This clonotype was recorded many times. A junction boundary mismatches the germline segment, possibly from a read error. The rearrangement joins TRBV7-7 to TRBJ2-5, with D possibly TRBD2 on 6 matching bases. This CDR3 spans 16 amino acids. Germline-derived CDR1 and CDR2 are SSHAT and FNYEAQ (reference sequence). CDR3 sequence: CASSLGPGGWQETQYF. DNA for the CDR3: TGTGCTAGCAGCTTAGGTCCCGGAGGGTGGCAAGAGACCCAGTACTTC.

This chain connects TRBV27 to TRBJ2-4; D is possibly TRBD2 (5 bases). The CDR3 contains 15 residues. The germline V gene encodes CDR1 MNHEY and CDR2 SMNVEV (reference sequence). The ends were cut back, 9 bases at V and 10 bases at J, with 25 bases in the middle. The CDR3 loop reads CARRIGVGDKEIQYF. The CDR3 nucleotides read TGTGCCAGGAGGATCGGGGTGGGTGACAAAGAGATTCAGTACTTC.

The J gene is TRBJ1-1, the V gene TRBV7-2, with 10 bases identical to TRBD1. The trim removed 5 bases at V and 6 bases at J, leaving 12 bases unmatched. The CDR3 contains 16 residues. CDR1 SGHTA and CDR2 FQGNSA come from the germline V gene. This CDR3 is CASSTRPGTGAAEAFF. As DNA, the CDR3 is TGTGCCAGCAGCACCCGACCCGGGACAGGGGCCGCTGAAGCTTTCTTT.

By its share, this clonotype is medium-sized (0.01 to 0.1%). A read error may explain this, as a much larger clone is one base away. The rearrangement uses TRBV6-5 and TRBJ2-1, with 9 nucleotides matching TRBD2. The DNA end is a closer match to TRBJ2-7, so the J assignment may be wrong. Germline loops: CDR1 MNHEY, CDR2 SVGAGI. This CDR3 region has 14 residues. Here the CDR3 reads CASSYYSGSLEQYF. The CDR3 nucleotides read TGTGCCAGCAGTTACTATAGCGGGAGCCTTGAGCAGTACTTC.

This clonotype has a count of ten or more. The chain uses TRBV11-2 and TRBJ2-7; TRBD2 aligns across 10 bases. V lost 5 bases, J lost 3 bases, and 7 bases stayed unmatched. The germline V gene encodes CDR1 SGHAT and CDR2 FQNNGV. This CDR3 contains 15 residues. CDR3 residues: CASSELAGVIYEQYF. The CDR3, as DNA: TGTGCCAGCAGCGAGCTAGCGGGAGTTATCTACGAGCAGTACTTC.

The CDR3 DNA sequence: TGTGCCAGCAGTTACTCAGGGGGCGGAGGGACTGAAGCTTTCTTT. Its protein product is CASSYSGGGGTEAFF. This chain uses TRBV6-5 with TRBJ1-1; 7 nucleotides align to TRBD1. Germline V lookup: CDR1 MNHEY, CDR2 SVGAGI. The length of the CDR3 is 15 residues. J was trimmed by 5 bases and V by 0 bases; bases with no gene match: 6.

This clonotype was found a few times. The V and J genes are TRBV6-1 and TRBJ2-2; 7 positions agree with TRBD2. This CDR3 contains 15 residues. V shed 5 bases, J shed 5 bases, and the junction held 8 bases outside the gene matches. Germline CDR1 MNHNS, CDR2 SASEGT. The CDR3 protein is CASSLDGGGTGELFF. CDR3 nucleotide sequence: TGTGCCAGCAGTCTAGATGGCGGGGGTACCGGGGAGCTGTTTTTT.

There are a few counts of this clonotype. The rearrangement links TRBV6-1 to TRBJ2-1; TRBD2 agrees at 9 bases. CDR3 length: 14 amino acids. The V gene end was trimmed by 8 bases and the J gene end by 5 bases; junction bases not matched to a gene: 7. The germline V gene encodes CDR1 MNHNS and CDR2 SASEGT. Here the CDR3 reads CASSLAGPNNEQFF. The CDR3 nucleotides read TGTGCCAGCTCCCTAGCGGGACCGAACAATGAGCAGTTCTTC.

The CDR3, as DNA: TGTGCCAGCAGCAAAGGATACAACACTGAAGCTTTCTTT. Translating it yields CASSKGYNTEAFF. This sequence joins TRBV6-1 and TRBJ1-1; no clear D. The CDR3 length is 13 residues. The germline CDR1 and CDR2 sequences are MNHNS and SASEGT. Trimming cost V 6 bases and J 2 bases, with 10 bases left between them.

The CDR3 protein is CASSLASVNEQFF. The CDR3, as DNA: TGTGCCAGCAGCTTGGCTAGCGTGAATGAGCAGTTCTTC. The rearrangement links TRBV5-8 to TRBJ2-1, with D maybe TRBD2 (6 bases). There are 13 residues in the CDR3. Trimming removed 0 bases from V and 7 bases from J, with 8 bases in between. CDR1 is SGHTS and CDR2 is YDEGEE in the germline V gene.

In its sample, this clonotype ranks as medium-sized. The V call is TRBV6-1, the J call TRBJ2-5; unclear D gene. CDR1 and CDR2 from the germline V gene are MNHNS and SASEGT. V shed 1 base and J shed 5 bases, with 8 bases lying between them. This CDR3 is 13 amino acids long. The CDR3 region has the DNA TGTGCCAGCAGTGAAGTTCGGTGGGAGACCCAGTACTTC. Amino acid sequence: CASSEVRWETQYF.

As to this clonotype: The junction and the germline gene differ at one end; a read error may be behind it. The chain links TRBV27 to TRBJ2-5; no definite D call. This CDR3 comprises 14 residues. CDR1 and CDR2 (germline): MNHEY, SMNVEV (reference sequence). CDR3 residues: CASSFSGDTETQYF. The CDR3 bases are TGTGCCAGCAGTTTCTCGGGTGACACAGAGACGCAGTACTTC.

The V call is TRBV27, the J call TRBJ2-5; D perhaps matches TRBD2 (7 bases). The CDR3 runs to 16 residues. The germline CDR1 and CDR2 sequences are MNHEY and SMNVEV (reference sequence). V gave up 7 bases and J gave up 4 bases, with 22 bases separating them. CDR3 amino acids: CASTACGGRDPETQYF. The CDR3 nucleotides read TGTGCCAGCACGGCTTGCGGGGGCCGTGACCCAGAGACCCAGTACTTC.

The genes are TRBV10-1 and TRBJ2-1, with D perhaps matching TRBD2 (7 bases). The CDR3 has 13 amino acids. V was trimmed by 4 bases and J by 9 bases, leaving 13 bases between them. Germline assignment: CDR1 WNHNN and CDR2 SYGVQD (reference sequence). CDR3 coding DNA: TGCGCCAGCAGTGGAGGGGGGGGGACTGAGCAGTTCTTC. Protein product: CASSGGGGTEQFF.

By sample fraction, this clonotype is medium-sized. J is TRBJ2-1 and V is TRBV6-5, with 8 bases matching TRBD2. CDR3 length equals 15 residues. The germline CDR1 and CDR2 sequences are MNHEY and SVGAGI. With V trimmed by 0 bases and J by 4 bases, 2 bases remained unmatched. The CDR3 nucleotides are TGTGCCAGCAGTTACTCACTAGCGGAGTACAATGAGCAGTTCTTC. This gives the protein CASSYSLAEYNEQFF.

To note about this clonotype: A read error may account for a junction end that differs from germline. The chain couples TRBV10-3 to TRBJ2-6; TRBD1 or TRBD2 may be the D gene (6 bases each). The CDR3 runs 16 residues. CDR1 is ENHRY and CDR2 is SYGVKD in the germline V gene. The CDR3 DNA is TGTGCCATCAGGGGGACACTCAATCCGGGGGCCAACGAGCAGTCTTTC. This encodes CAIRGTLNPGANEQSF.